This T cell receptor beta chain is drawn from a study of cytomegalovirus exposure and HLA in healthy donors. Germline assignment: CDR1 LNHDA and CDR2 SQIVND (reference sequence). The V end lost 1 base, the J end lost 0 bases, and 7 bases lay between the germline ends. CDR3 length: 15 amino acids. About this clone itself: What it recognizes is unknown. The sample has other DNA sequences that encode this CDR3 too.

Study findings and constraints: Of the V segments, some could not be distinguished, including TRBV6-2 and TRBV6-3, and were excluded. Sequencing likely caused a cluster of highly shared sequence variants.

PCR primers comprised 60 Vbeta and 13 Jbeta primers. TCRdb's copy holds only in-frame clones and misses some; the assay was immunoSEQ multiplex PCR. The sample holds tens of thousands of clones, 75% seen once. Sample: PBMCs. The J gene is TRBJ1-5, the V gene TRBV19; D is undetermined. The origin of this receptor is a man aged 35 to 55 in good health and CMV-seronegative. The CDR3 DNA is TGTGCCAGTAGTATAGGGCCCAATAGCAATCAGCCCCAGCATTTT. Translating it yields CASSIGPNSNQPQHF. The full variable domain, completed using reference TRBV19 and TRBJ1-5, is DGGITQSPKYLFRKEGQNVTLSCEQNLNHDAMYWYRQDPGQGLRLIYYSQIVNDFQKGDIAEGYSVSREKKESFPLTVTSAQKNPTAFYLCASSIGPNSNQPQHFGDGTRLSIL.